This T cell receptor beta chain was captured in a study of cytomegalovirus exposure and HLA in healthy donors. Trimming removed 5 bases from V and 4 bases from J, with 16 bases in between. Germline CDR1 is SGHVS and CDR2 is FNYEAQ. CDR3 length: 15 amino acids. PCR used 60 Vbeta primers and 13 Jbeta primers. The protocol was immunoSEQ multiplex PCR, while the TCRdb copy is restricted to in-frame clones and leaves out a portion. The sample has 150,000 to 200,000 clones; approximately 80% are singletons. Study outcomes and limitations: Later analysis identified several of the most significant clusters that appeared linked to common viral pathogens. Some segments of the V type, notably TRBV6-2 and TRBV6-3, were excluded as indistinguishable.

This clone has only one observation. Its antigen remains unknown. V and J are TRBV7-6 and TRBJ2-3; tentative D call: TRBD2 (5 bases). Sequencing was performed on PBMCs. This receptor was taken from a woman younger than 30 in good health and CMV-seronegative. In DNA, the CDR3 is TGTGCCAGCAGCCGCACGGGGAGTGTGGCAGATACGCAGTATTTT. It specifies CASSRTGSVADTQYF.